What follows describes a single T cell receptor (beta chain). CDR3 size: 15 residues. Trimming removed 0 bases from V and 8 bases from J; junction bases left unmatched: 6. Germline V gene sequence: CDR1 SGHVS, CDR2 FQNEAQ. Original methodology: Amplification of reference gene primers provided the estimated nucleated cell counts. Sequencing used immunoSEQ multiplex PCR; TCRdb keeps in-frame clones, though not all of them. V and J calls and clone size are copied from that table; D and trimming were computed from the DNA. This sample has under 400,000 clones; 86% occur once, and the top ten carry approximately 4.6%. The sample is drawn from a study of blood T cell repertoires in COVID-19. As for the study in general: There were acute and convalescent COVID-19 samples, and they came from the United States, Italy and Spain. PBMCs, B-cell-depleted T cells, or T cells were the source of the cDNA or gDNA that made up the material.

In assigning cohorts, the study relied on participant-reported clinical history. V and J are TRBV7-8 and TRBJ1-1; 10 bases agree with TRBD1. The TCR was taken from a woman aged 40 to 50 with acute COVID-19. Specimen: PBMCs or T cells enriched from blood (not recorded which). CDR3: CASSLAPGQGTEAFF. The CDR3, as DNA: TGTGCCAGCAGCTTAGCGCCGGGACAGGGGACGGAAGCTTTCTTT. The whole variable domain, filled in from reference TRBV7-8 and TRBJ1-1, reads GAGVSQSPRYKVAKRGQDVALRCDPISGHVSLFWYQQALGQGPEFLTYFQNEAQLDKSGLPSDRFFAERPEGSVSTLKIQRTQQEDSAVYLCASSLAPGQGTEAFFGQGTRLTVV.